The 3 T cell receptor beta chains presented below share a single source sample, sequenced in a study. MiXCR, run by TCRdb on the RT-PCR reads, gives a single entry per CDR3 protein. The repertoire holds about 680,000 distinct CDR3 sequences, approximately 15% seen once, with roughly 3.6% in the top ten. Source material: memory CD4+ T cells from blood. The receptors were gathered from a female donor in good health, serving as a healthy control.

The DNA of the CDR3 is TGTGCCACCAGCAGGGGACTAGCGGGAGGCTCCTACGAGCAGTACTTC. Protein sequence: CATSRGLAGGSYEQYF. V and J are TRBV15 and TRBJ2-7; 15 nucleotides agree with TRBD2. CDR1 and CDR2 (germline): LNHNV, YYDKDF (reference sequence). The V segment lost 3 bases and the J segment 0 bases; nucleotides outside the gene matches: 0. The CDR3 covers 16 residues.

V and J are TRBV11-1 and TRBJ2-7; a weak D match, TRBD2 (6 bases). This CDR3 contains 15 residues. Germline-derived CDR1 and CDR2 are SGHAT and FQDESV (reference sequence). Trimming left V 5 bases short and J 0 bases short, with 14 bases between. The CDR3 DNA is TGTGCCAGCAGCCCTGTAGCGGCCTTCTCCTACGAGCAGTACTTC. Encoded protein: CASSPVAAFSYEQYF.

The genes are TRBV5-1 and TRBJ2-3; TRBD2 matches 7 bases. Looked up from germline, CDR1 is SGHRS and CDR2 is YFSETQ. This CDR3 is built from 15 residues. J gave up 5 bases and V 2 bases, and 8 bases lay outside the gene matches. CDR3 nucleotides: TGCGCCAGCAGCTTCGGCGGGAGTGGAGTAGATACGCAGTATTTT. Translating it yields CASSFGGSGVDTQYF.